This T cell receptor beta chain was sequenced during a study of blood T cells in healthy people across ages. Whole-study results and caveats: Naive CD4+ cell counts and diversity both ran higher in long-lived than in aged donors.

On this clonotype itself: Its target is not known.

Germline CDR1 is DFQATT and CDR2 is SNEGSKA (reference sequence). V was trimmed by 0 bases and J by 5 bases, leaving 6 bases between them. The CDR3 has 12 amino acids. The use of a sample-barcoded 5' primer and a J-beta primer mix characterized a second PCR of roughly 7 to 11 cycles. From the 5' RACE reads, TCRdb called clonotypes with MiXCR, one entry per CDR3 protein. Among roughly 830,000 distinct CDR3 sequences listed, approximately 65% were seen once. The sequencing sample was made of blood. This TCR was sampled from a man in his thirties or forties in good health. The genes are TRBV20-1 and TRBJ2-3; D is undetermined. CDR3 in DNA: TGCAGTGCTAGAGATGGACGAGATACGCAGTATTTT. Translation: CSARDGRDTQYF.